This T cell receptor (beta chain) stems from a study of T cell repertoires in cytomegalovirus infection. Study-wide results and limits: CMV-specific TCR beta clonotypes restricted by HLA-C were the ones dominating the ex vivo response. Cumulated frequencies of public TCR beta families served to identify carriers of CMV plus the relevant HLA.

TCRdb ran MiXCR on the reads and lists one entry per CDR3 protein. Among 680,000 or so distinct CDR3 sequences listed, 35% to 45% were seen once. This clonotype has at least ten counts. Its cognate antigen is unknown. The sample taken for sequencing was PBMCs. This clonotype was obtained from a human donor in good health (CMV status not recorded). Some clones in this sample may be carry-over from other donors' samples.

The CDR3 sequence is CASSVRGANVLTF. In DNA, the CDR3 is TGTGCCAGCAGCGTCAGAGGGGCCAACGTCCTGACTTTC. The genes are TRBV7-2 and TRBJ2-6, with D hard to call. Germline V lookup: CDR1 SGHTA, CDR2 FQGNSA. The V end lost 5 bases, the J end lost 4 bases, and 6 bases lay between the germline ends. This CDR3 comprises 13 residues.